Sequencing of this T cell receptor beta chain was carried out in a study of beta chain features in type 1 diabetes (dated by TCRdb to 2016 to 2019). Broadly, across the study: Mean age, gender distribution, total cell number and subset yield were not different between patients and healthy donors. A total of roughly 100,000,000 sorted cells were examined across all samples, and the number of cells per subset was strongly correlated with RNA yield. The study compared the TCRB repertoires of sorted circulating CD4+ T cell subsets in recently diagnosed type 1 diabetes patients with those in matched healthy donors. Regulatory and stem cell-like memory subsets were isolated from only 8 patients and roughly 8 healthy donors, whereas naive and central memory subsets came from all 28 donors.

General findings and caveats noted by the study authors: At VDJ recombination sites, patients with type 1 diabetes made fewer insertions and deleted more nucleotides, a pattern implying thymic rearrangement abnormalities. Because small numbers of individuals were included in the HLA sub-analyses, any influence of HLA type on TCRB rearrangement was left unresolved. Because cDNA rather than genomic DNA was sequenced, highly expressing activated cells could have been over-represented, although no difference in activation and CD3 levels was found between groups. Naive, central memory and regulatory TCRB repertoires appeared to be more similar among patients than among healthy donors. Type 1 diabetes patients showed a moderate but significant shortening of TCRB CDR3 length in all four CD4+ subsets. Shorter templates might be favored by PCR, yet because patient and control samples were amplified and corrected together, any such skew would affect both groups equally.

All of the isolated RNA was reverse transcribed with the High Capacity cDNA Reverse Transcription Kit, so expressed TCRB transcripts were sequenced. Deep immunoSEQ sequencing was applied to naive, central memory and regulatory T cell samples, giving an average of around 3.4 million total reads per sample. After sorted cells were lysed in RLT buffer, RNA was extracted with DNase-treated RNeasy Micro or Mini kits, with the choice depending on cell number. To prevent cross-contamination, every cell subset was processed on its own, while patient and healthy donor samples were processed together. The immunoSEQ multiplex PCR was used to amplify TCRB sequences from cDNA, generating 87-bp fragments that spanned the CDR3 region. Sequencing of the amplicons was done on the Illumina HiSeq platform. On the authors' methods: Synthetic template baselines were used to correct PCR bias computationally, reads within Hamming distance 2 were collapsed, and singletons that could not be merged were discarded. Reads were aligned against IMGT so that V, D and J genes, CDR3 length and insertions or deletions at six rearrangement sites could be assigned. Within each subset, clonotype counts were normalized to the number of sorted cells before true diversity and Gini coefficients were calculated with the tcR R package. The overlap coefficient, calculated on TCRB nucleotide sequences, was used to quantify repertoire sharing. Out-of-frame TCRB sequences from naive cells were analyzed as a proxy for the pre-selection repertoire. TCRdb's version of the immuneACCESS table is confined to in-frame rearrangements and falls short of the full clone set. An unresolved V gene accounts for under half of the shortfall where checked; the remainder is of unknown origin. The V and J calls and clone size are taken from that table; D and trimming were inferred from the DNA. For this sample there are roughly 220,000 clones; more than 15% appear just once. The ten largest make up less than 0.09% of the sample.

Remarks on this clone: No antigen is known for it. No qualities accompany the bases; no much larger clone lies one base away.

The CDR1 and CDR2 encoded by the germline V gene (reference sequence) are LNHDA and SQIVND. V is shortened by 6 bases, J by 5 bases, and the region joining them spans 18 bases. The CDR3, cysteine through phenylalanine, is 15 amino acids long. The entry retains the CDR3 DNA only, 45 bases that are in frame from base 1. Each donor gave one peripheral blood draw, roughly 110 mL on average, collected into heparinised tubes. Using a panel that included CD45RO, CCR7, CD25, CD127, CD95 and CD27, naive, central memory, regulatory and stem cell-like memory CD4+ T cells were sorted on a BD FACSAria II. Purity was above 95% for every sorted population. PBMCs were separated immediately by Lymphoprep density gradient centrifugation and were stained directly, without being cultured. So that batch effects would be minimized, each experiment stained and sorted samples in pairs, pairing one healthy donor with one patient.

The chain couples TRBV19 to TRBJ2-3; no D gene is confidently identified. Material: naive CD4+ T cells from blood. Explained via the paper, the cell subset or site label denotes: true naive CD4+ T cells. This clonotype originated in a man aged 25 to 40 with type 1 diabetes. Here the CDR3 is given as CASSMDQVGEDTQYF. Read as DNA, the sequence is TGTGCCAGTAGCATGGATCAGGTTGGGGAAGATACGCAGTATTTT.